This T cell receptor (beta chain) was sequenced for a study of shared clonotypes between healthy human individuals. The CDR3 sequence is 22 residues long. Germline V gene data show CDR1 as MNHEY and CDR2 as SMNVEV (reference sequence). With 7 bases clipped from V and 0 bases from J, the junction kept 29 bases outside the gene matches. Study observations and caveats: Sampling included only blood; tissue repertoires likely differ. Sequencing depth was a factor that was expected to affect clonotype sharing among donors.

A word on this clone: The antigen is undetermined.

The input for sorted-subset replicate PCRs was approximately 210 ng DNA, 25,000 to 30,000 T cell genomes. TCRdb keeps only in-frame clones here, not all; method: immunoSEQ multiplex PCR. The sample has 2 million to 2.5 million clones; approximately 93% are singletons. Investigators divided CD4+ cells into CD45RA+ naive and CD45RA-negative memory subsets. The source is a man younger than 30 in good health. Some clones in this sample may be carry-over from other donors' samples. The V call is TRBV27, the J call TRBJ1-2; TRBD1 matches 7 bases. The sample comprised naive CD4+ T cells from PBMCs. Subset denoted: CD45RA+ positively selected. The CDR3 sequence is CASIPTGTELNLTPPTNYGYTF. The CDR3 DNA sequence: TGTGCCAGCATACCCACCGGGACAGAACTAAACCTAACACCACCAACTAACTATGGCTACACCTTC.